These 7 T cell receptor beta chains came from one sample sequenced in a study of early T cells in non-severe SARS-CoV-2 infection. TCRdb analysed the 5' RACE reads with MiXCR anew, one entry per CDR3 protein. The table includes roughly 50,000 distinct CDR3 sequences, roughly 7.6% detected once. Specimen: whole blood, collected at baseline. The receptors originated from an adult who was a healthcare worker with PCR-confirmed SARS-CoV-2 infection or an uninfected control (not recorded which).

This clonotype was observed many times. The chain has TRBV4-1 and TRBJ2-5; maybe TRBD2 (6 bases). CDR1 is MGHRA, CDR2 YSYEKL, per germline. The germline V and J ends were trimmed by 2 bases and 5 bases, with 15 bases remaining between them. The CDR3 length is 15 residues. DNA of the CDR3: TGCGCCAGCAGCCAACCTTTTGCCAGCGGGGAGACCCAGTACTTC. This translates into CASSQPFASGETQYF.

The V and J genes are TRBV20-1 and TRBJ2-7, with TRBD2 identical over 10 bases. The CDR3 length is 16 residues. CDR1 and CDR2 from the germline V gene are DFQATT and SNEGSKA (reference sequence). The trim removed 3 bases at V and 0 bases at J, leaving 8 bases unmatched. The CDR3 bases are TGCAGTGCTAGTCAGGGGGGACTAGCGTTCTCCTACGAGCAGTACTTC. It translates to CSASQGGLAFSYEQYF.

The rearrangement joins TRBV28 to TRBJ2-7, with 8 bases lining up with TRBD2. The J segment lost 6 bases and the V segment lost 5 bases, leaving 6 bases of the junction unmatched. Germline values: CDR1 MDHEN, CDR2 SYDVKM. The CDR3 consists of 13 residues. In DNA, the CDR3 is TGTGCCAGCAGTCTCAGCGGGAGCAGCGAGCAGTACTTC. Residues: CASSLSGSSEQYF.

This clonotype came up many times. The chain has TRBV20-1 and TRBJ2-2; TRBD2 matches 9 bases. V gave up 2 bases and J gave up 4 bases; unmatched junction bases: 2. The CDR3 is 14 residues long. The germline V gene encodes CDR1 DFQATT and CDR2 SNEGSKA (reference sequence). The CDR3 DNA sequence: TGCAGTGCTAGAAGCGGGGGGAGCACCGGGGAGCTGTTTTTT. It specifies CSARSGGSTGELFF.

This clonotype turned up a few times. The gene calls are TRBV28 and TRBJ1-6, with TRBD1 matching 10 bases. Unmatched junction bases numbered 6, after V lost 5 bases and J lost 5 bases. Germline CDR1 is MDHEN and CDR2 is SYDVKM. The CDR3 loop spans 16 amino acids. This chain's CDR3 is CASSQTGTGDNSPLHF. CDR3 DNA: TGTGCCAGCAGTCAAACCGGGACAGGGGATAATTCACCCCTCCACTTT.

This clonotype was counted between two and nine times. V and J are TRBV24-1 and TRBJ2-5; D ambiguous. Trimming shortened V by 6 bases and J by 5 bases, and 12 bases separated the two germline ends. CDR3 size: 13 residues. Per the germline V gene, CDR1 is KGHDR and CDR2 is SFDVKD. CDR3 coding DNA: TGTGCCACCAGTCGGCACTCCGACGAGACCCAGTACTTC. Protein sequence: CATSRHSDETQYF.

This clonotype was picked up a small number of times. The chain recombines TRBV28 with TRBJ2-4; TRBD2 matches at 8 bases. The CDR3 extends over 15 amino acids. Germline CDR1 and CDR2: MDHEN and SYDVKM. The V gene end was trimmed by 5 bases and the J gene end by 8 bases; junction bases not matched to a gene: 11. Written as DNA, the CDR3 is TGTGCCAGCAGTCTCCCCGGGCTAGCGGGTGACATTCAGTACTTC. This gives the protein CASSLPGLAGDIQYF.